This TCR beta chain derives from a study of graft-versus-host responses after intestinal transplantation. Study as a whole: Every one of the recipients received anti-thymocyte globulin induction and afterwards took tacrolimus and steroids for three to four years.

V lost 1 base and J lost 0, with 9 bases in between. The CDR3 sequence is 15 residues long. Germline V gene data show CDR1 as SGHVS and CDR2 as FQNEAQ. The table came from immunoSEQ multiplex PCR; TCRdb's copy has only in-frame clones and leaves some out. The sample holds about 17,000 clones, 30% to 40% seen once. General study results and limits: There were GvH clones found in recipient marrow, and some of them appeared first in ileum or blood. Association was observed between peak circulating GvH clone levels and early post-transplant HvG declines.

Plates contained 200,000 CFSE-labeled responder cells and 200,000 irradiated, violet-dye-labeled stimulator cells. CFSE-low proliferating responders, CD3+CD4+ and CD3+CD8+, were sorted post-reaction. This specimen consisted of alloreactive CD8+ T cells from a mixed lymphocyte reaction culture, obtained before intestinal transplant. This sample's subset: CFSE-low proliferating T cells sorted from approximately 6-day pre-transplant mixed lymphocyte reaction (GvH or HvG direction). The sequence derives from a human patient who received an intestinal transplant. The chain employs TRBV7-8 and TRBJ1-2; D is ambiguous. The CDR3 DNA reads as TGTGCCAGCAGCTTAGACGTGTATCCTAACTATGGCTACACCTTC. Its protein is CASSLDVYPNYGYTF.